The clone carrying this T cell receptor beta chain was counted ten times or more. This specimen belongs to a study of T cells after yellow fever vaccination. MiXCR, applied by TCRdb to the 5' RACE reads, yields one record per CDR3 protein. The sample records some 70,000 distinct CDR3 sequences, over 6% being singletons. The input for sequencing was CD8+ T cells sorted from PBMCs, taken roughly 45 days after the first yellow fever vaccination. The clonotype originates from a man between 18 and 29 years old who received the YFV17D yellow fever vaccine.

CDR3 region: CASSFGNPGEQYV. CDR3 DNA sequence: TGTGCCAGCAGCTTTGGGAACCCGGGCGAGCAGTACGTC. The chain carries TRBV13 and TRBJ2-7; no reliable D call. Trimming pared 3 bases from V and 6 bases from J, leaving 12 bases between. Germline CDR1 is PRHDT and CDR2 is FYEKMQ (reference sequence). The length of the CDR3 is 13 residues.